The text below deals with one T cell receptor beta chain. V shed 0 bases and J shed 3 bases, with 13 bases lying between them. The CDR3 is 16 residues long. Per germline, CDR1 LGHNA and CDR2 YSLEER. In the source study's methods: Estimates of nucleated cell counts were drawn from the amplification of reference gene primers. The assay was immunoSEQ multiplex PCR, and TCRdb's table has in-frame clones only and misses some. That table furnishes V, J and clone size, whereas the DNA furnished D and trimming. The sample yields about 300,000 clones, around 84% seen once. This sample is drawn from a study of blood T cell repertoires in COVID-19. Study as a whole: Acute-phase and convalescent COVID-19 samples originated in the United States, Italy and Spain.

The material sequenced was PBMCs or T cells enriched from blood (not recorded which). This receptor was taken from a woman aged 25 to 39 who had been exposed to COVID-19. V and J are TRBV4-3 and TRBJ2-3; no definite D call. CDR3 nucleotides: TGCGCCAGCAGCCAAGATGGCGCGGCCACAACAGATACGCAGTATTTT. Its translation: CASSQDGAATTDTQYF.